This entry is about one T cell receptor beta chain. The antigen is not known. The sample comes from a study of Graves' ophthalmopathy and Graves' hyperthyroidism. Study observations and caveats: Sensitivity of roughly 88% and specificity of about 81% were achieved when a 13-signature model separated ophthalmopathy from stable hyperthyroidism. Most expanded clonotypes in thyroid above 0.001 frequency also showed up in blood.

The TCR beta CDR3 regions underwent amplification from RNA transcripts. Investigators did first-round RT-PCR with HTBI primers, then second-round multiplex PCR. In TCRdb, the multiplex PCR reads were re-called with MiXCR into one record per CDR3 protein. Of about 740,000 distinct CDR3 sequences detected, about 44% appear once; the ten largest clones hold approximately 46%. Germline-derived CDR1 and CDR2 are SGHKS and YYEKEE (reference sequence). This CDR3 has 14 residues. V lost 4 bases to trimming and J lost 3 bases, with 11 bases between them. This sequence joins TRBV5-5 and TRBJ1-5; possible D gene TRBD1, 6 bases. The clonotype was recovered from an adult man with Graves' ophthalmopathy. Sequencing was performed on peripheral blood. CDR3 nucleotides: TGTGCCAGCAGCGCCACAGGGATCAATCAGCCCCAGCATTTT. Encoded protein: CASSATGINQPQHF.